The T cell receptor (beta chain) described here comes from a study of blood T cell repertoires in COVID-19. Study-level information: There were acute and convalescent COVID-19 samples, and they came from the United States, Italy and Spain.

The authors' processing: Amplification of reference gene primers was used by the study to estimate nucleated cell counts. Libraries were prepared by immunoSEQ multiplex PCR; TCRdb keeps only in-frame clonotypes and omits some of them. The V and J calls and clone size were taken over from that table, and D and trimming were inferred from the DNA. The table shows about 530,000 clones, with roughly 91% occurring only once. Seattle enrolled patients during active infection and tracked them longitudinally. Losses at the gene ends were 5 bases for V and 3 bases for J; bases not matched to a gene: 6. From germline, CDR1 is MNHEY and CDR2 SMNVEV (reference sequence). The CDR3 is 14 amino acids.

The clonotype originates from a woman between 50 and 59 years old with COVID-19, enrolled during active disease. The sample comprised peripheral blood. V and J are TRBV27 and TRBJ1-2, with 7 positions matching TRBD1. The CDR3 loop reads CASSPQGMDYGYTF. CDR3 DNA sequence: TGTGCCAGCAGTCCACAGGGGATGGACTATGGCTACACCTTC.